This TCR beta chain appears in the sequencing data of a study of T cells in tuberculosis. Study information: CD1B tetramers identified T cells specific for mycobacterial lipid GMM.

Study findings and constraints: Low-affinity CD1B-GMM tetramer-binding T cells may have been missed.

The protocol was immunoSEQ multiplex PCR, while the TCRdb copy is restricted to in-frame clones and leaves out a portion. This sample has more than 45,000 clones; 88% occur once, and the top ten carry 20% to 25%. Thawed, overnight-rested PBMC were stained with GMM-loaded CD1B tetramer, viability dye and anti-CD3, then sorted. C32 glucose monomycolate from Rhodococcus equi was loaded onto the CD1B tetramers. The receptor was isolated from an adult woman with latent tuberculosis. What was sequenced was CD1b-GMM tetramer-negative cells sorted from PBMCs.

The CDR3, as DNA: TGTGCCAGCAGTTGGGAGACAACTGGCAATCAGCCCCAGCATTTT. This codes for CASSWETTGNQPQHF. This rearrangement joins TRBV2 to TRBJ1-5; D gene ambiguous. Germline V CDR1 and CDR2: SNHLY, FYNNEI. The CDR3 contains 15 residues. The V end was cut by 5 bases, the J end by 2 bases, with 13 bases between.